This TCR beta chain appears in the sequencing data of a study of cytomegalovirus exposure and HLA in healthy donors. The PCR contained 60 Vbeta and 13 Jbeta primers. The method was immunoSEQ multiplex PCR; TCRdb's version includes in-frame clones alone and lacks a portion of them. The table has over 80,000 clones, roughly 79% seen once; the top ten hold roughly 13%. This clone has just a few counts. Its antigen is not known. CDR1 is MGHDK and CDR2 is SYGVNS in the germline V gene. The CDR3 consists of 14 residues. With 2 bases removed from V and 10 bases from J, the gap between germline ends came to 15 bases. General observations from the study: The authors later found HLA-associated TCR beta chains more clonally expanded than equally common others.

This TCR came from a woman in her 70s in good health and CMV-seropositive. The sequenced material came from PBMCs. The chain links TRBV25-1 to TRBJ2-1; a possible D gene is TRBD2 (5 bases). In DNA, the CDR3 is TGTGCCAGCAGTGAAACTCGGACTCTAGGAGAGCAGTTCTTC. Its protein product is CASSETRTLGEQFF.